This T cell receptor (beta chain) originates from a study of T cells expressing NK-cell markers. Study in general: Sorted CD3+CD56-NKG2C+, CD3+CD56+NKG2C+ and CD3+CD56+NKG2C- T cells supplied the TCR beta repertoires. Study-level findings and limits: The leading position in the CD3+CD56-NKG2C+ fraction of a handful of donors also went to these clonotypes.

No DNA is given; TCRdb re-called the 5' RACE reads and lists each CDR3 protein once. The repertoire shows about 260,000 distinct CDR3 sequences; the top ten hold 0.3% to 0.45%. Germline loops: CDR1 SGHRS, CDR2 YFSETQ. CDR3 size: 16 residues. Concerning this clonotype: What it binds is not known.

Source material: blood T cells: a sorted CD56 or NKG2C T cell subset, CD4+ or CD8+ T cells, or bulk PBMC T cells (not recorded which). The sequence was collected from a man aged 18 to 30 in good health. This chain joins TRBV5-1 and TRBJ1-2; the D call of TRBD1 rests on TCRdb alone, since no DNA is present to check it. The CDR3 loop reads CASSFSGTGEGNGYTF.